Presented here are 14 T cell receptor beta chains from one specimen sequenced in a study of read filtering for tumor transcriptome and immune sequencing. Molecular barcoded adaptors covering alpha/delta and beta/gamma chains were used on approximately 400 ng RNA. In TCRdb, the reads were re-called with MiXCR into one record per CDR3 protein. The sample has 35,000 to 40,000 distinct CDR3 sequences; roughly an eighth are singletons. The sequencing input was a population of CD138-negative cells sorted from bone marrow. These receptors were collected from a donor at least 40 years old with multiple myeloma.

This clonotype came up many times. The chain recombines TRBV5-5 with TRBJ1-6, with D possibly being TRBD1 (6 bases). This CDR3 spans 15 amino acids. V lost 5 bases to trimming and J lost 7 bases, with 16 bases between them. CDR1 is SGHKS, CDR2 YYEKEE, per germline (reference sequence). CDR3 DNA: TGTGCCAGCAGTTCGCAGGGGATTACCAATTCACCCCTCCACTTT. Translated, it gives CASSSQGITNSPLHF.

As for this clonotype: This may be a read error, as it is one base from a much larger clone. The chain uses TRBV30 and TRBJ1-1; TRBD1 might be the D (5 bases). The V gene's germline CDR1 is GTSNPN and CDR2 SVGIG (reference sequence). This CDR3 is 12 amino acids long. This CDR3 reads CARSTGGTEAFF. CDR3 bases: TGTGCCCGGAGTACAGGAGGTACTGAAGCTTTCTTT.

This clonotype was counted ten times or more. V is TRBV12-3 or TRBV12-4 and J is TRBJ2-7; D is ambiguous. V was clipped by 5 bases and J by 2 bases, with 7 bases between them. CDR3 length: 12 amino acids. The CDR3 is CASSIETYEQYF. In nucleotides, the CDR3 is TGTGCCAGCAGTATAGAAACCTACGAGCAGTACTTC.

As concerns this clonotype: Compared with germline, one end of the junction differs, possibly owing to a read error. This chain links TRBV5-1 with TRBJ2-7; D gene uncertain. This CDR3 is built from 14 residues. Germline V gene sequence: CDR1 SGHRS, CDR2 YFSETQ. In DNA form, the CDR3 reads TGCGCCAGCAGCTTGGGCAGCTTATCCTGCGAGCAGTACTTC. Translated, it gives CASSLGSLSCEQYF.

This clonotype was counted ten times or more. The rearrangement links TRBV20-1 to TRBJ2-3; D gene unclear. CDR3 size: 11 residues. The V end was cut by 4 bases, the J end by 2 bases, with 4 bases between. In germline, CDR1 is DFQATT, CDR2 SNEGSKA (reference sequence). This CDR3 reads CSATHTDTQYF. Written as DNA, the CDR3 is TGCAGTGCTACGCACACAGATACGCAGTATTTT.

This clonotype appeared many times. The chain has TRBV7-2 and TRBJ2-3; no definite D call. This CDR3 has 12 residues. The germline V and J ends were trimmed by 5 bases and 2 bases, with 5 bases remaining between them. CDR1 is SGHTA, CDR2 FQGNSA, per germline. CDR3 in DNA: TGTGCCAGCAGCCTGGACACAGATACGCAGTATTTT. This encodes CASSLDTDTQYF.

This clonotype was seen ten or more times. The genes are TRBV20-1 and TRBJ2-7; 10 bases are shared with TRBD2. The V gene end was trimmed by 2 bases and the J gene end by 0 bases; junction bases not matched to a gene: 4. The CDR3 has 15 residues. Per germline, CDR1 DFQATT and CDR2 SNEGSKA (reference sequence). The CDR3 coding sequence is TGCAGTGCTAGAAAAGGACTAGCGGCCTCCTACGAGCAGTACTTC. Translation: CSARKGLAASYEQYF.

A word on this clonotype: A much larger clone sits a single nucleotide away, making a read error possible. The V call is TRBV11-2, the J call TRBJ1-6; D is unresolved. The CDR3 length is 14 residues. Per germline, CDR1 SGHAT and CDR2 FQNNGV. The CDR3 sequence: CASSLDGDSSPLYF. In DNA, the CDR3 is TGTGCCAGCAGCTTAGATGGGGATTCTTCACCCCTCTACTTT.

As to this clonotype: A read error may be the cause here, since a much bigger clone is one base away. The chain is built from TRBV29-1 and TRBJ2-5; a weak D match, TRBD1 (5 bases). CDR3 length equals 12 residues. Trimming cost V 7 bases and J 2 bases, with 11 bases left between them. CDR1 and CDR2 (germline): SQVTM, ANQGSEA. CDR3 in amino acids: CSARTWQETQYF. In DNA, the CDR3 is TGCAGCGCCCGGACATGGCAAGAGACCCAGTACTTC. The full variable domain, completed using reference TRBV29-1 and TRBJ2-5, is SAVISQKPSRDICQRGTSLTIQCQVDSQVTMMFWYRQQPGQSLTLIATANQGSEATYESGFVIDKFPISRPNLTFSTLTVSNMSPEDSSIYLCSARTWQETQYFGPGTRLLVL.

This clonotype was observed at least ten times. The chain couples TRBV6-1 to TRBJ1-5; D is uncertain. V lost 8 bases to trimming and J lost 12 bases, with 14 bases between them. Germline V lookup: CDR1 MNHNS, CDR2 SASEGT. The CDR3 runs 11 residues. The CDR3 sequence: CASALGPLQHF. Here the CDR3 DNA reads TGTGCCAGCGCTCTAGGGCCCCTCCAGCATTTT.

In this sample, this clonotype turned up many times. The chain employs TRBV6-2 or TRBV6-3 and TRBJ2-7; 10 bases line up with TRBD2. In germline, CDR1 is MNHEY, CDR2 SVGEGT. The CDR3 sequence is 14 residues long. Germline trimming cut 5 bases from V and 3 bases from J; bases unmatched to any gene: 4. CDR3 amino acids: CASSILAGVYEQYF. The CDR3, as DNA: TGTGCCAGCAGTATCCTAGCGGGGGTCTACGAGCAGTACTTC.

This clonotype was seen many times. The chain combines TRBV20-1 with TRBJ1-1, with 7 bases aligning to TRBD1. The ends lost 6 bases at V and 8 bases at J; junction bases unmatched: 3. The CDR3 loop spans 10 amino acids. CDR1 and CDR2 from the germline V gene are DFQATT and SNEGSKA (reference sequence). CDR3 sequence: CSAGDREAFF. CDR3 coding DNA: TGCAGTGCCGGGGACAGAGAAGCTTTCTTT.

This chain connects TRBV5-1 to TRBJ2-2; TRBD2 might be the D (6 bases). V was trimmed by 4 bases and J by 0 bases, leaving 13 bases between them. This CDR3 has 16 amino acids. Per germline, CDR1 SGHRS and CDR2 YFSETQ. The CDR3 nucleotides read TGCGCCAGCAGCAGGGCCGGGGGAACGAACACCGGGGAGCTGTTTTTT. It encodes CASSRAGGTNTGELFF.

Many counts were recorded for this clonotype. The chain couples TRBV6-5 to TRBJ2-7, with 11 bases aligning to TRBD2. There are 15 residues in the CDR3. V lost 2 bases to trimming and J lost 4 bases; unmatched junction nucleotides: 4. CDR1 and CDR2 from the germline V gene are MNHEY and SVGAGI. In nucleotides, the CDR3 is TGTGCCAGCAGTTACACTAGCGGGAGCGGATACGAGCAGTACTTC. Its protein is CASSYTSGSGYEQYF.